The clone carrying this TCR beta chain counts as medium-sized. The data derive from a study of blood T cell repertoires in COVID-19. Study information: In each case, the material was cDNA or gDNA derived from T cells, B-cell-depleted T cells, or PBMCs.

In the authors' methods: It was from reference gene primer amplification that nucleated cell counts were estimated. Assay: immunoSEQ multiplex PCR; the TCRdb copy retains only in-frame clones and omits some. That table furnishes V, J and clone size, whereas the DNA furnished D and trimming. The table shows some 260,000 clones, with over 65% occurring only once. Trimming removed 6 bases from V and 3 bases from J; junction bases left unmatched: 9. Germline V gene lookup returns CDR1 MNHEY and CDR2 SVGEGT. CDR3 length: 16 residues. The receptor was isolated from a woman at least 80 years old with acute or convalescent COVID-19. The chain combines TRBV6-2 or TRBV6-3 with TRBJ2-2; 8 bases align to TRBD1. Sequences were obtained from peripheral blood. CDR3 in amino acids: CASSPQQGDDTGELFF. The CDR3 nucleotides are TGTGCCAGCAGCCCTCAACAGGGGGACGACACCGGGGAGCTGTTTTTT.